This record covers a single T cell receptor (beta chain). The trim removed 0 bases at V and 0 bases at J, leaving 13 bases unmatched. The CDR3 loop spans 21 amino acids. The germline V gene encodes CDR1 LGHNA and CDR2 YNFKEQ. The PCR ran on 60 Vbeta and 13 Jbeta primers. Measured with immunoSEQ multiplex PCR; TCRdb has only the in-frame clones, and not every one. The sample has 150,000 to 200,000 clones; 75% to 85% are singletons. The source of the sample is a study of cytomegalovirus exposure and HLA in healthy donors. Overall study context: Early release data held 80 million to 100 million unique TCRs from HLA-typed donors.

The material sequenced was PBMCs. The source of this sequence is a man aged 45-65 years in good health and CMV-seropositive. The chain employs TRBV4-2 and TRBJ2-6, with 8 bases fitting TRBD1. The CDR3 reads CASSQEPRHDRGYSGANVLTF. The CDR3 DNA reads as TGTGCCAGCAGCCAAGAACCACGCCACGACAGGGGATACTCTGGGGCCAACGTCCTGACTTTC.